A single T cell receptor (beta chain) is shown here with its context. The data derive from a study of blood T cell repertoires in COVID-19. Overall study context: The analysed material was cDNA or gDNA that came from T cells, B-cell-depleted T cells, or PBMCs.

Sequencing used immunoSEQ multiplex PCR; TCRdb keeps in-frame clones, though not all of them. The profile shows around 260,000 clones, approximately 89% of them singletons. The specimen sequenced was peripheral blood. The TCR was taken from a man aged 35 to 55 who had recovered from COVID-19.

DNA for the CDR3: TGTGCCAGCAGCTTAAATTTAGCGTCTAGCACAGATACGCAGTATTTT. This translates into CASSLNLASSTDTQYF. This chain links TRBV7-9 with TRBJ2-3; the D gene is possibly TRBD2 (5 bases). The CDR3 has 16 residues. V lost 2 bases, J lost 0 bases, and 12 bases lay in between. Germline V gene sequence: CDR1 SEHNR, CDR2 FQNEAQ (reference sequence). The complete variable domain, with remaining parts taken from reference TRBV7-9 and TRBJ2-3, reads DTGVSQNPRHKITKRGQNVTFRCDPISEHNRLYWYRQTLGQGPEFLTYFQNEAQLEKSRLLSDRFSAERPKGSFSTLEIQRTEQGDSAMYLCASSLNLASSTDTQYFGPGTRLTVL.